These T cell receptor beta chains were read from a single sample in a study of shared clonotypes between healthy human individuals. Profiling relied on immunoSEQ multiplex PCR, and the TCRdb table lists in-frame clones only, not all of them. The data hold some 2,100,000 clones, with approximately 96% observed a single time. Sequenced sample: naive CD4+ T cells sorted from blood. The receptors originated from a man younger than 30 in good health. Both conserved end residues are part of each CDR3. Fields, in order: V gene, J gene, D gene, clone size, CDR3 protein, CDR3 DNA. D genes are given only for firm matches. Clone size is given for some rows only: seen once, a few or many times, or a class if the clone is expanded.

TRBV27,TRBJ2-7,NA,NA,CASSLLGGEQYF,TGTGCCAGCAGTTTGTTAGGGGGCGAGCAGTACTTC
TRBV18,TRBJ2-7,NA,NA,CASSPGISYEQYF,TGTGCCAGCTCACCCGGGATCTCCTACGAGCAGTACTTC
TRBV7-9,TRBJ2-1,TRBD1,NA,CASSWDRESPNEQFF,TGTGCCAGCAGCTGGGACAGGGAGAGTCCCAATGAGCAGTTCTTC
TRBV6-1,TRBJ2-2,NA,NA,CASSKFGTNTGELFF,TGTGCCAGCAGTAAGTTCGGGACTAACACCGGGGAGCTGTTTTTT
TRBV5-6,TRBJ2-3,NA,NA,CASSLGPVTSTDTQYF,TGTGCCAGCAGCTTGGGACCGGTTACAAGCACAGATACGCAGTATTTT
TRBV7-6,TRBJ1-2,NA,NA,CASSLGPDGLNYGYTF,TGTGCCAGCAGCTTAGGTCCGGACGGACTGAACTATGGCTACACCTTC
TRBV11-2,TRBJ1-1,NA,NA,CASSFSNTEAFF,TGTGCCAGCAGCTTTTCGAACACTGAAGCTTTCTTT
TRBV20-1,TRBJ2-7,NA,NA,CSPADTYEQYF,TGCAGTCCGGCTGACACCTACGAGCAGTACTTC
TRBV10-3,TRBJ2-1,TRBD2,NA,CATGLAGLGSSYNEQFF,TGTGCCACGGGACTAGCGGGCTTGGGGAGCTCCTACAATGAGCAGTTCTTC
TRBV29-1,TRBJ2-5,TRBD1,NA,CSLITGGAGETQYF,TGCAGCTTAATTACAGGGGGCGCTGGGGAGACCCAGTACTTC
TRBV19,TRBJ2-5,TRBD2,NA,CASSISGGRGETQYF,TGTGCCAGTAGTATATCGGGGGGAAGAGGGGAGACCCAGTACTTC
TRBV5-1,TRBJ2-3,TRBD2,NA,CASTGLAGTDTQYF,TGCGCCAGCACCGGACTAGCGGGCACAGATACGCAGTATTTT
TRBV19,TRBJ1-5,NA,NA,CASSIAARGNQPQHF,TGTGCCAGTAGTATAGCGGCTCGGGGGAATCAGCCCCAGCATTTT
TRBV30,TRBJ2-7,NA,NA,CAWSVQGSYEQYF,TGTGCCTGGAGTGTACAAGGTTCCTACGAGCAGTACTTC
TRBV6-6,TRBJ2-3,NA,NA,CASSYVGETHEYF,TGTGCCAGCAGTTATGTGGGGGAGACCCATGAGTATTTT
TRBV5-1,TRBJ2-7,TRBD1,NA,CASSLEGQGTYEQYF,TGCGCCAGCAGCTTGGAAGGACAGGGGACTTACGAGCAGTACTTC
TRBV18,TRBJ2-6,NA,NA,CASSPPGFGTLSSGANVLTF,TGTGCCAGCTCACCACCGGGTTTCGGTACGTTGAGCTCTGGGGCCAACGTCCTGACTTTC
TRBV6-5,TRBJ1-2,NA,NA,CASSYSGKRGYTF,TGTGCCAGCAGTTATTCAGGGAAACGCGGCTACACCTTC
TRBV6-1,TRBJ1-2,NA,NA,CASIPGGTHGYTF,TGTGCCAGCATCCCCGGGGGTACGCATGGCTACACCTTC
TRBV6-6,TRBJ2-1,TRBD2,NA,CASRREYYNEQFF,TGTGCCAGTAGGCGGGAGTACTACAATGAGCAGTTCTTC
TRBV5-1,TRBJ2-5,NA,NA,CASSLDPGAQETQYF,TGCGCCAGCAGCTTGGACCCAGGGGCCCAAGAGACCCAGTACTTC
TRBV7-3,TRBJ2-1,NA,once,CASSQGRGNEQFF,TGTGCCAGCAGCCAGGGACGAGGGAATGAGCAGTTCTTC
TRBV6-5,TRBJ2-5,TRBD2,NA,CASSYSGQGGPETQYF,TGTGCCAGCAGTTACTCAGGTCAGGGAGGGCCAGAGACCCAGTACTTC
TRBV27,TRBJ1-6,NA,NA,CASSLFRGYNSPLHF,TGTGCCAGCAGTTTATTCAGGGGATATAATTCACCCCTCCACTTT
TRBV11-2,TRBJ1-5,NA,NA,CASSQDSNQPQHF,TGTGCCAGCAGCCAAGACAGCAATCAGCCCCAGCATTTT
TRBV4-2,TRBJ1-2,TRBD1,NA,CASSQGRGQRYGYTF,TGTGCCAGCAGCCAAGGGAGGGGGCAACGGTATGGCTACACCTTC
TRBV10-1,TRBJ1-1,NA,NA,CASSAVLGNTEAFF,TGCGCCAGCAGTGCGGTGTTGGGGAACACTGAAGCTTTCTTT
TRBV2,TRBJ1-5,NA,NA,CASSEDGGNQPQHF,TGTGCCAGCAGTGAAGATGGGGGCAATCAGCCCCAGCATTTT
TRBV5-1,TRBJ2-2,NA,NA,CASSLGSATGELFF,TGCGCCAGCAGCTTGGGTTCGGCTACCGGGGAGCTGTTTTTT
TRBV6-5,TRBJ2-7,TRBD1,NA,CASSYTGTGGSYEQYF,TGTGCCAGCAGTTACACCGGCACAGGGGGTTCCTACGAGCAGTACTTC
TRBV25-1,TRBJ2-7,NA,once,CASSDAVLEQYF,TGTGCCAGCAGTGATGCGGTCCTCGAGCAGTACTTC
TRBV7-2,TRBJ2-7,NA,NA,CASSFVASGAPTYEQYF,TGTGCCAGCAGCTTCGTCGCCTCAGGGGCCCCAACCTACGAGCAGTACTTC
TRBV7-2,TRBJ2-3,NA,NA,CASSSNALSSTDTQYF,TGTGCCAGCAGCTCCAATGCTCTTTCTAGCACAGATACGCAGTATTTT
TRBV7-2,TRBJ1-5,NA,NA,CASSLGHYSNQPQHF,TGTGCCAGCAGCCTGGGACACTATAGCAATCAGCCCCAGCATTTT
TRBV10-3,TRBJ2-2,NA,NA,CASGRTVNTGELFF,TGTGCCAGCGGTAGGACAGTTAACACCGGGGAGCTGTTTTTT
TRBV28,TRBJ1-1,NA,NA,CASRDTKLGDTEAFF,TGTGCCAGCAGAGACACGAAACTCGGGGACACTGAAGCTTTCTTT
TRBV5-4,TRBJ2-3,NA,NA,CASSYYTDTQYF,TGTGCCAGCAGCTATTACACAGATACGCAGTATTTT
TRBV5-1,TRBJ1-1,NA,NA,CASSLVGDSEAFF,TGCGCCAGCAGCTTGGTTGGAGACAGTGAAGCTTTCTTT
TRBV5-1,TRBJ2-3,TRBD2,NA,CASSPPQLAGATDTQYF,TGCGCCAGCAGCCCACCCCAACTAGCGGGAGCCACAGATACGCAGTATTTT
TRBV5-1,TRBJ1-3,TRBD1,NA,CASSLGQSFSGNTIYF,TGCGCCAGCAGTTTGGGACAGTCCTTCTCTGGAAACACCATATATTTT
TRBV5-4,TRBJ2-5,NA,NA,CASSLRLPQETQYF,TGTGCCAGCAGCTTGAGGCTTCCACAAGAGACCCAGTACTTC